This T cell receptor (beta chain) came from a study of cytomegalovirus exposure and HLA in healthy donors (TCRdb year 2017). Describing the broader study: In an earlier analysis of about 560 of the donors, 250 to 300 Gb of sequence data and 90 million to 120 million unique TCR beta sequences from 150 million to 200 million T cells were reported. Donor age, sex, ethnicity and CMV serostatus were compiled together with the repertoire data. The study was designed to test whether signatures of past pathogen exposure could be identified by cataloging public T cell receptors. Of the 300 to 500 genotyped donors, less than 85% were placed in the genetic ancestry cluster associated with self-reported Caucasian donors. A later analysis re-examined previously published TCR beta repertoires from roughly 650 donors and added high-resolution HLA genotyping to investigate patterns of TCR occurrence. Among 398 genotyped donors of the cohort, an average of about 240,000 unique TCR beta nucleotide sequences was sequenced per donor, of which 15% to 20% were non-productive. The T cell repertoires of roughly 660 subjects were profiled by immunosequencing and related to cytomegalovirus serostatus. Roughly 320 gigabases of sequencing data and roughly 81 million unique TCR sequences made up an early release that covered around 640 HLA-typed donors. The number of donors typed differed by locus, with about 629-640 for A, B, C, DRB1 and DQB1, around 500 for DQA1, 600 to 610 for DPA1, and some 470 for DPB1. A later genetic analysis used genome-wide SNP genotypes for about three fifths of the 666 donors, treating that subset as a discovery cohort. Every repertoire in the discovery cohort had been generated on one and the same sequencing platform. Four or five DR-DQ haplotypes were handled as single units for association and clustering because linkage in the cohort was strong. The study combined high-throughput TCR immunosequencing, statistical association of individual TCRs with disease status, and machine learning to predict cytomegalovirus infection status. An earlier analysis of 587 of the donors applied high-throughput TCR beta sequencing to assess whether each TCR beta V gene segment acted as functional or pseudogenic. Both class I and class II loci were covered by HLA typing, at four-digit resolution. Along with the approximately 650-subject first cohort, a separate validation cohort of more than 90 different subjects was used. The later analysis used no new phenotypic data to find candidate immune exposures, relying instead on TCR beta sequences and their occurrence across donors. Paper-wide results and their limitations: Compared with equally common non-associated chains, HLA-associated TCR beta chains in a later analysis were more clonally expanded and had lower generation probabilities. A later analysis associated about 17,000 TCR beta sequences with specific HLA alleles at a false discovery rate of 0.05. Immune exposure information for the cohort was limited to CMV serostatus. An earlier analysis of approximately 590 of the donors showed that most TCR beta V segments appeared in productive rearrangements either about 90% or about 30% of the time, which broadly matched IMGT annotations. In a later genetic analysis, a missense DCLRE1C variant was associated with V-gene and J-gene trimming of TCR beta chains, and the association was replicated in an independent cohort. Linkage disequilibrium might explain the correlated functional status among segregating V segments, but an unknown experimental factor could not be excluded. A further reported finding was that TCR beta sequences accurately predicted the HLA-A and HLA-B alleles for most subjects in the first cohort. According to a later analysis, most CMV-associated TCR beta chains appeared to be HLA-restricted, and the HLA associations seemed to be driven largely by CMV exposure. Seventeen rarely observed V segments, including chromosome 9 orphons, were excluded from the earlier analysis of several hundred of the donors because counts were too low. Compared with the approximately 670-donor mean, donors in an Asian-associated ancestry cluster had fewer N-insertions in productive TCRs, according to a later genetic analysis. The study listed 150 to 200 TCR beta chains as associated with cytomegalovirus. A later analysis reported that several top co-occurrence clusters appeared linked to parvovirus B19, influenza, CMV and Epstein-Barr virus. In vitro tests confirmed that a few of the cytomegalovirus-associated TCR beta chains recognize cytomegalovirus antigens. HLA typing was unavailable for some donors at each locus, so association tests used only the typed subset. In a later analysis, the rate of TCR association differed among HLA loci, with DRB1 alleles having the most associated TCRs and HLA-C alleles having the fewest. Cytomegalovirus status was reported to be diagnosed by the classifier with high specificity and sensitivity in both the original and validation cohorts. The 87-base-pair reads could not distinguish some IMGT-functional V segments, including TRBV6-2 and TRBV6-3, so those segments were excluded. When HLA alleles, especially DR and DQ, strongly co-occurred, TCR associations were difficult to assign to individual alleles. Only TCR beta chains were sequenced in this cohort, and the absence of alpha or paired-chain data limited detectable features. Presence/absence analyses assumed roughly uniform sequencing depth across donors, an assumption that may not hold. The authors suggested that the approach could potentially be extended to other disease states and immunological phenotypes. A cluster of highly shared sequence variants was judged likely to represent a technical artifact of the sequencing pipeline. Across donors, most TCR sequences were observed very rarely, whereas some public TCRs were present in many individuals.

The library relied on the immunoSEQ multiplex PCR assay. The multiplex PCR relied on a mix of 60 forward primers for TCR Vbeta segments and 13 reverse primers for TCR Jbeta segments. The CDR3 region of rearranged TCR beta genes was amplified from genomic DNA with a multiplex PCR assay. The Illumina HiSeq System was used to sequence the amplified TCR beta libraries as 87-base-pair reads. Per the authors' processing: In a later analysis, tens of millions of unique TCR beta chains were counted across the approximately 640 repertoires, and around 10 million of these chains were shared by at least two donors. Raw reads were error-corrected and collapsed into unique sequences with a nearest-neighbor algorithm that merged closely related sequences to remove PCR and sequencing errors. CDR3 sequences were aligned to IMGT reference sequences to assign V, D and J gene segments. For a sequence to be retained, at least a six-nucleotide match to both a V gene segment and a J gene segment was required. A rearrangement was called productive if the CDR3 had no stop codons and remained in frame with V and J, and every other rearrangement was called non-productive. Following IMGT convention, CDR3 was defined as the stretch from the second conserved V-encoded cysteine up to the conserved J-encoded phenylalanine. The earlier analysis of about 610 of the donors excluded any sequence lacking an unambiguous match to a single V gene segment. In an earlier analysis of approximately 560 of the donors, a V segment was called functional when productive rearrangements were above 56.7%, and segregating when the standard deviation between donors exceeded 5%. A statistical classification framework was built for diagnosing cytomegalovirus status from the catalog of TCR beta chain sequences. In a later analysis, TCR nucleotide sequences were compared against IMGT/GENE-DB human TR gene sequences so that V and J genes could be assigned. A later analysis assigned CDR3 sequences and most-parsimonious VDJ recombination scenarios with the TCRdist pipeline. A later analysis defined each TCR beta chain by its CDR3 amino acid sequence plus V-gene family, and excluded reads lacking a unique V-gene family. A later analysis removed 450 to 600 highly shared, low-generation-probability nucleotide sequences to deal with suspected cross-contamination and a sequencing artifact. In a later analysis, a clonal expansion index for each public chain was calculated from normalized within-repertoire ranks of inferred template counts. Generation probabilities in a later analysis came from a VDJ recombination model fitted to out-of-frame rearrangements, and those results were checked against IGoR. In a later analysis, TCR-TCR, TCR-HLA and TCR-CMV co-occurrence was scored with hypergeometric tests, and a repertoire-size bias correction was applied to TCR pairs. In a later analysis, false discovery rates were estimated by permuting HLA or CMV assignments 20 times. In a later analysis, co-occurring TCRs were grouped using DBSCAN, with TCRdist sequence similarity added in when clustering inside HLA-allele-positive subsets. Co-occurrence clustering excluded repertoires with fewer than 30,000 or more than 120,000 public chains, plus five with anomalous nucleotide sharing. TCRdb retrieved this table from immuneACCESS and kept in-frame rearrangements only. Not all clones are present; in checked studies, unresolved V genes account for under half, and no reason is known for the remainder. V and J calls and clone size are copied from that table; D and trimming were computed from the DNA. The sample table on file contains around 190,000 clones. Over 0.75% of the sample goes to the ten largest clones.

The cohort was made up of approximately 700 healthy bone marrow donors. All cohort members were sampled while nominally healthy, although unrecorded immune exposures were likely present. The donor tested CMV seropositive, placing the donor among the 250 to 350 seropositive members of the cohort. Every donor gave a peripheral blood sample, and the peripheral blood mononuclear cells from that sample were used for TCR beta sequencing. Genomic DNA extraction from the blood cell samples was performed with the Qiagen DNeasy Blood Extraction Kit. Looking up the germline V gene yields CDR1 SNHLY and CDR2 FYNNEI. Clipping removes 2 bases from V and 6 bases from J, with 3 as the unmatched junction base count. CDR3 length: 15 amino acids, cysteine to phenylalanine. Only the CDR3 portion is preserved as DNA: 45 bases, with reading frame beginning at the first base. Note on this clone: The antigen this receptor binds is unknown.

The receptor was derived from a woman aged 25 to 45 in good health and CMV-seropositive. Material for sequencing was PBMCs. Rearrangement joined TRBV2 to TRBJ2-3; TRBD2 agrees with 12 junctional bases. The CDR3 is CASSEPGTSGDTQYF. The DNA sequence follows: TGTGCCAGCAGTGAACCCGGGACTAGCGGGGATACGCAGTATTTT.